This is a list of T cell receptor beta chains from one sample in a study of CD8+ T cells in alopecia areata. Data came from immunoSEQ multiplex PCR; TCRdb stores just in-frame clones and leaves some out. The sample lists about 210,000 clones; approximately 57% were seen once. The sequencing used CD4+ T cells sorted from blood, collected at week 4, from a patient treated with tofacitinib. These receptors came from a human donor with alopecia areata. CDR3s include the opening cysteine and the closing phenylalanine or tryptophan. Fields, in order: CDR3 DNA, CDR3 protein, V gene, J gene, clone size, D gene. The D gene is left open where the match is weak. Not all rows give a size; the values are once, few, many and, for expanded clones, a class.

cdr3_nt: TGTGCCAGCAGGCCCGACGGGACAGATACGCAGTATTTT
cdr3_aa: CASRPDGTDTQYF
v_call: TRBV2
j_call: TRBJ2-3
clone_size: -
d_call: -

cdr3_nt: TGCGCCAGCAGCCAGGGCCTCGTTCACACTGAAGCTTTCTTT
cdr3_aa: CASSQGLVHTEAFF
v_call: TRBV4-3
j_call: TRBJ1-1
clone_size: -
d_call: -

cdr3_nt: TGCGCCAGCAGCCTTCGAGGGCGACTGAACACTGAAGCTTTCTTT
cdr3_aa: CASSLRGRLNTEAFF
v_call: TRBV4-3
j_call: TRBJ1-1
clone_size: -
d_call: -

cdr3_nt: TGTGCCAGCAGCGGGACTTACGTAGGAGAAGAGACCCAGTACTTC
cdr3_aa: CASSGTYVGEETQYF
v_call: TRBV5-6
j_call: TRBJ2-5
clone_size: -
d_call: -

cdr3_nt: TGTGCCAGCAGCTTAGTTGCAGGGGGCTATGGCTACACCTTC
cdr3_aa: CASSLVAGGYGYTF
v_call: TRBV11-2
j_call: TRBJ1-2
clone_size: -
d_call: TRBD1

cdr3_nt: TGTGCCAGCAGTGAGTTGCAGGGTAACACCGGGGAGCTGTTTTTT
cdr3_aa: CASSELQGNTGELFF
v_call: TRBV2
j_call: TRBJ2-2
clone_size: once
d_call: -

cdr3_nt: TGTGCCAGCAGCTTAGTCGCAGGGGGTTCAAATGAGCAGTTCTTC
cdr3_aa: CASSLVAGGSNEQFF
v_call: TRBV7-2
j_call: TRBJ2-1
clone_size: -
d_call: TRBD1

cdr3_nt: TGTGCCAGCTCACCACCGACGACTCGGGCGGAGACCCAGTACTTC
cdr3_aa: CASSPPTTRAETQYF
v_call: TRBV18
j_call: TRBJ2-5
clone_size: -
d_call: -

cdr3_nt: TGCGCCAGCAGCGCCGGGACAGGGGCCTATGGCTACACCTTC
cdr3_aa: CASSAGTGAYGYTF
v_call: TRBV10-1
j_call: TRBJ1-2
clone_size: -
d_call: TRBD1

cdr3_nt: TGTGCCACCAGCAGTGCTCTGGGAGGGGCGACCGAGTTCGGCAATCAGCCCCAGCATTTT
cdr3_aa: CATSSALGGATEFGNQPQHF
v_call: TRBV15
j_call: TRBJ1-5
clone_size: -
d_call: -

cdr3_nt: TGCGCCACCATACAGGGTGTTGAGCAGTACTTC
cdr3_aa: CATIQGVEQYF
v_call: TRBV5-1
j_call: TRBJ2-7
clone_size: -
d_call: -

cdr3_nt: TGTGCCAGCAGGGACCATGGCTACACCTTC
cdr3_aa: CASRDHGYTF
v_call: TRBV28
j_call: TRBJ1-2
clone_size: -
d_call: -

cdr3_nt: TGCGCCAGCAGCCTAGGGAGTGAGCAGTTCTTC
cdr3_aa: CASSLGSEQFF
v_call: TRBV5-1
j_call: TRBJ2-1
clone_size: -
d_call: -

cdr3_nt: TGCAGCGGCATCGTGGACTACGAGCAGTACTTC
cdr3_aa: CSGIVDYEQYF
v_call: TRBV29-1
j_call: TRBJ2-7
clone_size: -
d_call: -

cdr3_nt: TGCGCCAGCAGCTTGTCTGGCTCTGGGGCCAACGTCCTGACTTTC
cdr3_aa: CASSLSGSGANVLTF
v_call: TRBV4-3
j_call: TRBJ2-6
clone_size: few
d_call: -

cdr3_nt: TGTGCCAGCAGCCAATTGGAAGGTTTTTCACCCCTCCACTTT
cdr3_aa: CASSQLEGFSPLHF
v_call: TRBV14
j_call: TRBJ1-6
clone_size: -
d_call: -

cdr3_nt: TGCAGCGTTGAGGGGACCACCTACGAGCAGTACTTC
cdr3_aa: CSVEGTTYEQYF
v_call: TRBV29-1
j_call: TRBJ2-7
clone_size: -
d_call: -